The rows below give T cell receptor beta chains drawn from one sample of a study of beta chain features in type 1 diabetes. Profiling relied on immunoSEQ multiplex PCR, and the TCRdb table lists in-frame clones only, not all of them. The repertoire holds about 470,000 clones, with approximately 30% as singletons. The specimen sequenced was naive CD4+ T cells from blood. Receptors originate from a man aged 18-30 years in good health. Both conserved end residues are part of each CDR3. D genes are given only for firm matches. Some rows mark clone size as missing; the rest say once, few, many or name a class of expanded clone.

d_call: NA
clone_size: few
j_call: TRBJ2-1
v_call: TRBV7-2
cdr3_nt: TGTGCCAGCAGCCCTGGGATCGGAGGGGCTTTAGGGCAGTTCTTC
cdr3_aa: CASSPGIGGALGQFF

d_call: TRBD2
clone_size: few
j_call: TRBJ2-5
v_call: TRBV29-1
cdr3_nt: TGCAGTGCTCTAGCGGGAGCGGAGACCCAGTACTTC
cdr3_aa: CSALAGAETQYF

d_call: TRBD1
clone_size: NA
j_call: TRBJ2-2
v_call: TRBV29-1
cdr3_nt: TGCAGCGTTGTAGCCGCCTTCGGACAGGGGGCCGGGGAGCTGTTTTTT
cdr3_aa: CSVVAAFGQGAGELFF

d_call: TRBD2
clone_size: NA
j_call: TRBJ2-5
v_call: TRBV13
cdr3_nt: TGTGCCAGCAGCTCGTTGACTAGCGGGAGGGCCGGGCAAGAGACCCAGTACTTC
cdr3_aa: CASSSLTSGRAGQETQYF

d_call: TRBD2
clone_size: few
j_call: TRBJ2-1
v_call: TRBV5-1
cdr3_nt: TGCGCCAGCAGCAAGGGACTAGCGGGAGTTCAGTTCTTC
cdr3_aa: CASSKGLAGVQFF

d_call: NA
clone_size: NA
j_call: TRBJ1-1
v_call: TRBV29-1
cdr3_nt: TGCAGCGCTTACGGGGGCGCAAACACTGAAGCTTTCTTT
cdr3_aa: CSAYGGANTEAFF

d_call: TRBD2
clone_size: few
j_call: TRBJ2-1
v_call: TRBV29-1
cdr3_nt: TGCAGCGTTGAAGGGACACCGGGACTAGCGGGAGTTTGGCCCTACAATGAGCAGTTCTTC
cdr3_aa: CSVEGTPGLAGVWPYNEQFF

d_call: NA
clone_size: few
j_call: TRBJ1-3
v_call: TRBV10-3
cdr3_nt: TGTGCCACCGCCGACAGCTCTGGAAACACCATATATTTT
cdr3_aa: CATADSSGNTIYF

d_call: NA
clone_size: few
j_call: TRBJ2-3
v_call: TRBV4-3
cdr3_nt: TGCGCCAGCAGCCAAGATGTGGGGCTAGGAGATACGCAGTATTTT
cdr3_aa: CASSQDVGLGDTQYF

d_call: TRBD1
clone_size: NA
j_call: TRBJ1-4
v_call: TRBV25-1
cdr3_nt: TGTGCCAGCAGTAGCTGGACAGGGTTTATTGAAAAACTGTTTTTT
cdr3_aa: CASSSWTGFIEKLFF

d_call: TRBD2
clone_size: few
j_call: TRBJ2-7
v_call: TRBV7-9
cdr3_nt: TGTGCCAGCAGGGGGACTAGCTCCCCCTGGGAGCAGTACTTC
cdr3_aa: CASRGTSSPWEQYF

d_call: TRBD2
clone_size: NA
j_call: TRBJ2-7
v_call: TRBV30
cdr3_nt: TGTGCCTGGAGTGCGGGACTAGCGGGCGAGCAGTACTTC
cdr3_aa: CAWSAGLAGEQYF

d_call: NA
clone_size: NA
j_call: TRBJ2-3
v_call: TRBV27
cdr3_nt: TGTGCCAGCAGCCTCGAGGTGGGGCGCACAGATACGCAGTATTTT
cdr3_aa: CASSLEVGRTDTQYF

d_call: TRBD2
clone_size: once
j_call: TRBJ2-7
v_call: TRBV5-1
cdr3_nt: TGCGCCAGCAGCTTGGAAGCTAGCGGCTCCTACGAGCAGTACTTC
cdr3_aa: CASSLEASGSYEQYF

d_call: NA
clone_size: NA
j_call: TRBJ1-1
v_call: TRBV7-9
cdr3_nt: TGTGCCAGCAGCTCCCAGGGGAACACTGAAGCTTTCTTT
cdr3_aa: CASSSQGNTEAFF

d_call: NA
clone_size: NA
j_call: TRBJ2-7
v_call: TRBV29-1
cdr3_nt: TGCAGCGCCAGTCATGGAGACGAGCAGTACTTC
cdr3_aa: CSASHGDEQYF

d_call: TRBD2
clone_size: NA
j_call: TRBJ2-3
v_call: TRBV28
cdr3_nt: TGTGCCAGCAGTTTATCGGCTAGCGGGGCGCTCGGTACGCAGTATTTT
cdr3_aa: CASSLSASGALGTQYF

d_call: NA
clone_size: few
j_call: TRBJ2-5
v_call: TRBV5-1
cdr3_nt: TGCGCCAGCAGCTTGTGGAGCTCTGAGACCCAGTACTTC
cdr3_aa: CASSLWSSETQYF

d_call: NA
clone_size: few
j_call: TRBJ2-1
v_call: TRBV4-2
cdr3_nt: TGTGCCAGCAGCCAGGGGACGTATGGCTCTGAGTACAATGAGCAGTTCTTC
cdr3_aa: CASSQGTYGSEYNEQFF

d_call: NA
clone_size: NA
j_call: TRBJ1-1
v_call: TRBV6-5
cdr3_nt: TGTGCCAGCAGTTACGGGACGGCGAACACTGAAGCTTTCTTT
cdr3_aa: CASSYGTANTEAFF

d_call: NA
clone_size: NA
j_call: TRBJ1-1
v_call: TRBV30
cdr3_nt: TGTGCCTGGAGAAGGACAGACTTGAACACTGAAGCTTTCTTT
cdr3_aa: CAWRRTDLNTEAFF

d_call: NA
clone_size: once
j_call: TRBJ2-5
v_call: TRBV28
cdr3_nt: TGTGCCAGCAGTTCACGGTGGGGGCGGCGGGAGACCCAGTACTTC
cdr3_aa: CASSSRWGRRETQYF

d_call: NA
clone_size: NA
j_call: TRBJ2-5
v_call: TRBV29-1
cdr3_nt: TGCAGCGTTGGGGGCGGCAGGCTGCAACAAGAGACCCAGTACTTC
cdr3_aa: CSVGGGRLQQETQYF

d_call: TRBD1
clone_size: NA
j_call: TRBJ1-1
v_call: TRBV30
cdr3_nt: TGTGCCTGTGACAGGGGGAACACTGAAGCTTTCTTT
cdr3_aa: CACDRGNTEAFF

d_call: TRBD2
clone_size: few
j_call: TRBJ2-7
v_call: TRBV7-2
cdr3_nt: TGTGCCAGCAGCTTAGGGGGACTAGCGGGCGAGCAGTACTTC
cdr3_aa: CASSLGGLAGEQYF

d_call: TRBD1
clone_size: few
j_call: TRBJ2-7
v_call: TRBV27
cdr3_nt: TGTGCCAGCGCTGCCGGGACAGGGATTCTCTACGAGCAGTACTTC
cdr3_aa: CASAAGTGILYEQYF

d_call: TRBD2
clone_size: NA
j_call: TRBJ2-7
v_call: TRBV18
cdr3_nt: TGTGCCAGCTCGCTACTAGCGGGAGCGTACTACGAGCAGTACTTC
cdr3_aa: CASSLLAGAYYEQYF

d_call: NA
clone_size: few
j_call: TRBJ2-1
v_call: TRBV30
cdr3_nt: TGTGCCTGGAGTCAAGGGGGTGAGCAGTTCTTC
cdr3_aa: CAWSQGGEQFF

d_call: NA
clone_size: few
j_call: TRBJ2-1
v_call: TRBV10-3
cdr3_nt: TGTGCCATCATCCCACTATACAATGAGCAGTTCTTC
cdr3_aa: CAIIPLYNEQFF

d_call: NA
clone_size: NA
j_call: TRBJ2-6
v_call: TRBV9
cdr3_nt: TGTGCCAGCAGCGTAAGTGGGGCCAACGTCCTGACTTTC
cdr3_aa: CASSVSGANVLTF

d_call: NA
clone_size: few
j_call: TRBJ2-2
v_call: TRBV30
cdr3_nt: TGTGCCTGGAGCGAGGGTTACACCGGGGAGCTGTTTTTT
cdr3_aa: CAWSEGYTGELFF

d_call: TRBD2
clone_size: NA
j_call: TRBJ2-7
v_call: TRBV19
cdr3_nt: TGTGCCAGTAACTCGGGACTAGCGGGAGGCTTAGACGAGCAGTACTTC
cdr3_aa: CASNSGLAGGLDEQYF

d_call: TRBD2
clone_size: NA
j_call: TRBJ2-1
v_call: TRBV9
cdr3_nt: TGTGCCAGCAGCGACCGGACTAGCGGGAGAGTAAATGAGCAGTTCTTC
cdr3_aa: CASSDRTSGRVNEQFF

d_call: NA
clone_size: few
j_call: TRBJ2-3
v_call: TRBV5-4
cdr3_nt: TGTGCCAGCAGCCTGCCACTTGGCACAGATACGCAGTATTTT
cdr3_aa: CASSLPLGTDTQYF

d_call: TRBD2
clone_size: few
j_call: TRBJ2-7
v_call: TRBV7-2
cdr3_nt: TGTGCCAGCAGCTTGGGACTAGCGGCCTCCTACGAGCAGTACTTC
cdr3_aa: CASSLGLAASYEQYF

d_call: NA
clone_size: NA
j_call: TRBJ2-1
v_call: TRBV7-9
cdr3_nt: TGTGCCAGCAGCTATGGACCAGAAAGGAATGAGCAGTTCTTC
cdr3_aa: CASSYGPERNEQFF

d_call: NA
clone_size: few
j_call: TRBJ2-1
v_call: TRBV30
cdr3_nt: TGTGCCTGTAACTACAATGAGCAGTTCTTC
cdr3_aa: CACNYNEQFF

d_call: NA
clone_size: NA
j_call: TRBJ1-3
v_call: TRBV7-3
cdr3_nt: TGTGCCAGCAGCCCCACGGGGTCAAACACCATATATTTT
cdr3_aa: CASSPTGSNTIYF

d_call: TRBD2
clone_size: NA
j_call: TRBJ2-5
v_call: TRBV19
cdr3_nt: TGTGCCAGTAGTATGCGACTAGCGGGATATTGGGAGACCCAGTACTTC
cdr3_aa: CASSMRLAGYWETQYF

d_call: NA
clone_size: NA
j_call: TRBJ1-5
v_call: TRBV4-1
cdr3_nt: TGCGCCAGCAGCCAAGGATACAGCATGCATCAGCCCCAGCATTTT
cdr3_aa: CASSQGYSMHQPQHF

d_call: NA
clone_size: once
j_call: TRBJ2-2
v_call: TRBV7-2
cdr3_nt: TGTGCCAGCAGCCTACGGATCCCCGGGGAGCTGTTTTTT
cdr3_aa: CASSLRIPGELFF

d_call: NA
clone_size: NA
j_call: TRBJ1-1
v_call: TRBV2
cdr3_nt: TGTGCCAGCTGCCAGGACAGGAACACTGAAGCTTTCTTT
cdr3_aa: CASCQDRNTEAFF

d_call: NA
clone_size: NA
j_call: TRBJ2-1
v_call: TRBV9
cdr3_nt: TGTGCCAGCAGCGCCAACTGGGGTTCGTACAATGAGCAGTTCTTC
cdr3_aa: CASSANWGSYNEQFF

d_call: NA
clone_size: few
j_call: TRBJ1-1
v_call: TRBV5-1
cdr3_nt: TGCGCCAGCAGCCTACCGGACACTGAAGCTTTCTTT
cdr3_aa: CASSLPDTEAFF

d_call: NA
clone_size: NA
j_call: TRBJ2-7
v_call: TRBV30
cdr3_nt: TGTGCCTGGAGTGGACAGGGAGGCGAGCAGTACTTC
cdr3_aa: CAWSGQGGEQYF

d_call: TRBD1
clone_size: few
j_call: TRBJ2-7
v_call: TRBV18
cdr3_nt: TGTGCCAGCTCACCTGGGACAGGGGCCCCCTACGAGCAGTACTTC
cdr3_aa: CASSPGTGAPYEQYF

d_call: NA
clone_size: NA
j_call: TRBJ2-5
v_call: TRBV7-9
cdr3_nt: TGTGCCAGCAGCCGGGGGGCAGGAGAGACCCAGTACTTC
cdr3_aa: CASSRGAGETQYF

d_call: TRBD2
clone_size: NA
j_call: TRBJ2-3
v_call: TRBV9
cdr3_nt: TGTGCCAGCAGCGTCCATCGACTAGCGGATACGCAGTATTTT
cdr3_aa: CASSVHRLADTQYF

d_call: TRBD2
clone_size: NA
j_call: TRBJ2-1
v_call: TRBV5-1
cdr3_nt: TGCGCCAGCAGCTTACAGGGAGGGCTAGCGGGAGAGCAGTTCTTC
cdr3_aa: CASSLQGGLAGEQFF

d_call: NA
clone_size: NA
j_call: TRBJ2-7
v_call: TRBV25-1
cdr3_nt: TGTGCCAGCAGTGAATCGGGGCGGGGCTCCGAGCAGTACTTC
cdr3_aa: CASSESGRGSEQYF

d_call: NA
clone_size: few
j_call: TRBJ2-7
v_call: TRBV18
cdr3_nt: TGTGCCAGCTCACCACTAGGCGGGAACGAGCAGTACTTC
cdr3_aa: CASSPLGGNEQYF

d_call: NA
clone_size: NA
j_call: TRBJ1-1
v_call: TRBV30
cdr3_nt: TGTGCCTGGAGTGTATTCGCGGGGGTCACTGAAGCTTTCTTT
cdr3_aa: CAWSVFAGVTEAFF

d_call: NA
clone_size: few
j_call: TRBJ2-7
v_call: TRBV6-1
cdr3_nt: TGTGCCAGCAGTGAAACGGCAGTCGGGCACAGGGTTGGGGAGCAGTACTTC
cdr3_aa: CASSETAVGHRVGEQYF

d_call: NA
clone_size: few
j_call: TRBJ2-3
v_call: TRBV4-3
cdr3_nt: TGCGCCAGCAGCCAAGATAGGTCAGGATCGCAGTATTTT
cdr3_aa: CASSQDRSGSQYF

d_call: TRBD1
clone_size: few
j_call: TRBJ2-5
v_call: TRBV5-4
cdr3_nt: TGTGCCAGCAGCCGTAGGGACAGGGGTGTCGAGACCCAGTACTTC
cdr3_aa: CASSRRDRGVETQYF

d_call: NA
clone_size: NA
j_call: TRBJ2-4
v_call: TRBV5-6
cdr3_nt: TGTGCCAGCAGCTTGTACGGAGTAGCCAAAAACATTCAGTACTTC
cdr3_aa: CASSLYGVAKNIQYF

d_call: TRBD2
clone_size: few
j_call: TRBJ2-7
v_call: TRBV30
cdr3_nt: TGTGCCTGGAGCGCCAAGCGGGAGGGCTACGAGCAGTACTTC
cdr3_aa: CAWSAKREGYEQYF

d_call: NA
clone_size: few
j_call: TRBJ1-5
v_call: TRBV6-1
cdr3_nt: TGTGCCAGCAGTGAAGGGGGCGGTTATCAGCCCCAGCATTTT
cdr3_aa: CASSEGGGYQPQHF